This T cell receptor (beta chain) comes out of a study of T cell repertoires in cytomegalovirus infection. Study overall: CMV epitopes in the study were HLA-C-restricted (recently identified) and HLA-B-restricted (well studied). Whole-study results and caveats: In two of eight donors, the top clonotype was HLA-C-restricted CMV-specific.

This clonotype was picked up a small number of times. The antigen remains undetermined. TCRdb reanalysed the reads using MiXCR and keeps one entry per CDR3 protein. The sample yields about 920,000 distinct CDR3 sequences, approximately 33% seen once. The sequence came from a human donor in good health (CMV status not recorded). Some clones in this sample may be carry-over from other donors' samples. The sequencing used cultured CD8+ T cells from PBMCs, collected from culture after CMV antigen stimulation.

In nucleotides, the CDR3 is TGTGCCAGCAGCTCGGGGGGACAGGGGAAAAACTATGGCTACACCTTC. Protein: CASSSGGQGKNYGYTF. This sequence joins TRBV5-4 and TRBJ1-2; the match to TRBD1 covers 10 bases. This CDR3 region has 16 residues. From germline, CDR1 is SGHNT and CDR2 YYREEE (reference sequence). Germline trimming cut 3 bases from V and 2 bases from J; bases unmatched to any gene: 7.